The entry below gives a single T cell receptor beta chain sequence along with its context. As yet, its antigen is unknown. This CDR3 comprises 15 residues. Germline V gene sequence: CDR1 MNHEY, CDR2 SVGAGI. Trimming cost V 5 bases and J 5 bases; bases outside gene matches: 7. TCRdb's copy holds only in-frame clones and misses some; the assay was immunoSEQ multiplex PCR. Of approximately 26,000 clones in the sample, 81% were seen once. No patient escaped relapse after autologous stem cell transplantation, and brentuximab vedotin exposure varied. This record belongs to a study of PD-1 blockade in classical Hodgkin lymphoma. Study-level results: Healthy donors reportedly exceeded newly diagnosed patients in baseline TCR diversity. Anyone who began nivolumab under 1 year after ASCT was excluded.

This sequence originates from a human donor with classical Hodgkin lymphoma. The chain has TRBV6-5 and TRBJ2-1; 9 nucleotides agree with TRBD2. This sample comprised peripheral blood mononuclear cells (PBMCs), obtained before the second cycle of nivolumab. The CDR3 reads CASSTLAGDNNEQFF. The CDR3 bases are TGTGCCAGCAGTACTTTAGCGGGAGACAACAATGAGCAGTTCTTC.